What follows describes a single T cell receptor beta chain. The data were taken from a study of shared clonotypes between healthy human individuals. On sorted subsets, replicate PCRs used 150 to 250 ng DNA, or 27,000 or so T cell genomes. Measured with immunoSEQ multiplex PCR; TCRdb has only the in-frame clones, and not every one. The data hold 1,100,000 or so clones, with roughly 74% observed a single time. Between the trimmed V and J ends, which lost 4 bases and 4 bases, there was a span of 16 bases. This CDR3 has 15 residues. In germline, CDR1 is MNHEY, CDR2 SMNVEV (reference sequence). This sequence was found in a young man in good health. Some clones in this sample may be carry-over from other donors' samples. Sequencing was done on a sample of memory CD4+ T cells from PBMCs. As to subset: CD45RA-negative fraction. The chain joins TRBV27 to TRBJ2-5; D assignment may be TRBD1 or TRBD2 (6 bases each). The CDR3 sequence is CASSSEGGIGETQYF. CDR3 DNA: TGTGCCAGCAGTTCTGAAGGGGGGATTGGAGAGACCCAGTACTTC.